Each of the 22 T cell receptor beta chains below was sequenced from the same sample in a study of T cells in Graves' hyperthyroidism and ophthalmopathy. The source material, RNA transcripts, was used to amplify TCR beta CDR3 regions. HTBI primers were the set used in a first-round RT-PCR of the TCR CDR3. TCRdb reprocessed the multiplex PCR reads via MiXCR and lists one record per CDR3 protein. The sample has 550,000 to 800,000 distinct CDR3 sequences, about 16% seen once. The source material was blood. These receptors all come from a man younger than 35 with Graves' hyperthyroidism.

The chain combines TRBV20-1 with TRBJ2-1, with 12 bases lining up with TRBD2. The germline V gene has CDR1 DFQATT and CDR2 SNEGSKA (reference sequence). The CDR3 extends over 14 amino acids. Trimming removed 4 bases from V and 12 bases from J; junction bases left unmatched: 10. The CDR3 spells CSANGASGRGGQFF. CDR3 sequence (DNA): TGCAGTGCTAATGGAGCTAGCGGGAGGGGAGGGCAGTTCTTC.

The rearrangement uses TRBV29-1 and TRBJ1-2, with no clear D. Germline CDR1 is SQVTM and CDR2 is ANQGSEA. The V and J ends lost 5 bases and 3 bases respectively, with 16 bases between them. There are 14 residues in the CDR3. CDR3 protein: CSVPGGGRDYGYTF. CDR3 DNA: TGCAGCGTTCCGGGCGGTGGAAGGGACTATGGCTACACCTTC. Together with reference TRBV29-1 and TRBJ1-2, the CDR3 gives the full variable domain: SAVISQKPSRDICQRGTSLTIQCQVDSQVTMMFWYRQQPGQSLTLIATANQGSEATYESGFVIDKFPISRPNLTFSTLTVSNMSPEDSSIYLCSVPGGGRDYGYTFGSGTRLTVV.

The CDR3 DNA is TGTGCCAGCAGCGTAGGAGGGGGTCCGTGGAATGAGCAGTTCTTC. Translation: CASSVGGGPWNEQFF. The V gene is TRBV9, the J gene TRBJ2-1; D perhaps matches TRBD1 (6 bases). Between the trimmed V and J ends, which lost 0 bases and 7 bases, there was a span of 14 bases. Germline V gives CDR1 SGDLS, CDR2 YYNGEE. This CDR3 has 15 residues.

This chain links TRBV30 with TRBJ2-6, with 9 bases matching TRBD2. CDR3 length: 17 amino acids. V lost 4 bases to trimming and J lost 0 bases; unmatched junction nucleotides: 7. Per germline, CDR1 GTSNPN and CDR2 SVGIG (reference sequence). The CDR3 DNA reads TGTGCCTGGAACCTAGCGGGATATGCCTCTGGGGCCAACGTCCTGACTTTC. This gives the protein CAWNLAGYASGANVLTF.

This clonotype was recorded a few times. This CDR3 is CASSPQGLAGSETQYF. The CDR3 region has the DNA TGTGCCAGCTCACCGCAGGGACTAGCGGGATCAGAGACCCAGTACTTC. The chain links TRBV18 to TRBJ2-5; 13 bases map to TRBD2. V lost 3 bases and J lost 4; bases outside the gene matches: 5. Germline assignment: CDR1 KGHSH and CDR2 LQKENI. The CDR3 runs to 16 residues.

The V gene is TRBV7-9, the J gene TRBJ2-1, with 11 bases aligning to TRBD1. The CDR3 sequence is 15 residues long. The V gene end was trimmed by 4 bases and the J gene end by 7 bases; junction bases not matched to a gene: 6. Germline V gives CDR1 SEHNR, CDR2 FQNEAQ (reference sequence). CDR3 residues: CASSSRDRGRNEQFF. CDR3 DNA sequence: TGTGCCAGCAGCTCCCGGGACAGGGGGAGGAATGAGCAGTTCTTC.

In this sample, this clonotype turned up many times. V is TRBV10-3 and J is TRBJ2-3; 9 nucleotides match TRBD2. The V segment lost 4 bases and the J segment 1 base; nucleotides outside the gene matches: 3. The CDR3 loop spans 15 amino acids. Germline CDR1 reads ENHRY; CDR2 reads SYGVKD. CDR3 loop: CAISAGGRGTDTQYF. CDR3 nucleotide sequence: TGTGCCATCAGTGCGGGCGGGAGGGGCACAGATACGCAGTATTTT.

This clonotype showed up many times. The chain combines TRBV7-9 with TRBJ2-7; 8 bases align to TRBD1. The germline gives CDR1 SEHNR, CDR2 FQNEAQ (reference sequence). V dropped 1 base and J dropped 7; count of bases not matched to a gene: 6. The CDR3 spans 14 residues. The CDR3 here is CASSLGTGSREQYF. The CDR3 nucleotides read TGTGCCAGCAGCTTAGGGACAGGGTCCAGAGAGCAGTACTTC.

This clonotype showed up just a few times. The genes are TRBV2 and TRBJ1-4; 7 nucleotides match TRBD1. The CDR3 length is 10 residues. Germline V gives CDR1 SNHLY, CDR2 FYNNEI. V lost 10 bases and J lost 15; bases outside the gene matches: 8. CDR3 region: CATSGTEVFF. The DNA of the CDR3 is TGTGCCACTTCCGGGACAGAAGTGTTTTTT.

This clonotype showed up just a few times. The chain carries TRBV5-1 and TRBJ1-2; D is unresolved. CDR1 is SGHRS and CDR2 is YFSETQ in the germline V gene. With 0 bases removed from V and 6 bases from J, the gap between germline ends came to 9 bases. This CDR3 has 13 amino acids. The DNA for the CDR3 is TGCGCCAGCAGCTTGGGGACGCACAATGGCTACACCTTC. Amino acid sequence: CASSLGTHNGYTF.

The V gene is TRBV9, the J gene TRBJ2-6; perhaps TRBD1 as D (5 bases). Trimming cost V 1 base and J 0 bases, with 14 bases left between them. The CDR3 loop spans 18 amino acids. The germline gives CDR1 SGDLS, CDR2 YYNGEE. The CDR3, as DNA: TGTGCCAGCAGCGTATCCGGACAAATACTCTCTGGGGCCAACGTCCTGACTTTC. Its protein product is CASSVSGQILSGANVLTF.

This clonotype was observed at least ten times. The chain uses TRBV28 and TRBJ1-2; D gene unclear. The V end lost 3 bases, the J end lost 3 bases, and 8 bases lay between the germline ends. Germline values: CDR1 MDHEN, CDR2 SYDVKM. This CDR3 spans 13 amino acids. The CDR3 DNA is TGTGCCAGCAGTTTCGGTACGGACTATGGCTACACCTTC. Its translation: CASSFGTDYGYTF.

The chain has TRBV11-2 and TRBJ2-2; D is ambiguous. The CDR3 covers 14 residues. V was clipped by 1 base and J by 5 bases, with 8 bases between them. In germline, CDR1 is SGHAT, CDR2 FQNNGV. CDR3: CASSLGQWTGELFF. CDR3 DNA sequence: TGTGCCAGCAGCTTAGGGCAGTGGACCGGGGAGCTGTTTTTT.

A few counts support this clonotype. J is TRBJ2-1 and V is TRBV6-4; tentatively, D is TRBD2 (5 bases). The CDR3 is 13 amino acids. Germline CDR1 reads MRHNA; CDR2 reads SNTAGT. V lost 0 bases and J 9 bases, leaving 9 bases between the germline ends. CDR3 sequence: CASSDSTRGEQFF. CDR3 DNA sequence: TGTGCCAGCAGTGACTCAACCCGGGGTGAGCAGTTCTTC.

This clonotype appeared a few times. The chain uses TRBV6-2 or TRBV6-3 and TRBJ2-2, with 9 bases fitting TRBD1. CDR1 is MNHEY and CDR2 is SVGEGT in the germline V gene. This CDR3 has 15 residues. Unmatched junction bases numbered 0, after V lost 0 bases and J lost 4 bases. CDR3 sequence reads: CASSYSGQGTGELFF. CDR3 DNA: TGTGCCAGCAGTTACTCGGGACAGGGCACCGGGGAGCTGTTTTTT.

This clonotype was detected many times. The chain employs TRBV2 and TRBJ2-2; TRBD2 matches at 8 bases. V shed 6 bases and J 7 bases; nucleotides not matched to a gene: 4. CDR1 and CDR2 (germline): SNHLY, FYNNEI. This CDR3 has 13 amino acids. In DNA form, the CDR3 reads TGTGCCAGCAGAGCGGGAGCCGACGGGGAGCTGTTTTTT. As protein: CASRAGADGELFF.

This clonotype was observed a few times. For the CDR3, the DNA is TGTGCCAGTAGTACGGGATGGACAGGGACGGGCACCGGGGAGCTGTTTTTT. This encodes CASSTGWTGTGTGELFF. The chain employs TRBV19 and TRBJ2-2, with 8 positions matching TRBD1. J lost 4 bases, V lost 4 bases, and 11 bases had no gene match. There are 17 residues in the CDR3. The germline V gene has CDR1 LNHDA and CDR2 SQIVND (reference sequence).

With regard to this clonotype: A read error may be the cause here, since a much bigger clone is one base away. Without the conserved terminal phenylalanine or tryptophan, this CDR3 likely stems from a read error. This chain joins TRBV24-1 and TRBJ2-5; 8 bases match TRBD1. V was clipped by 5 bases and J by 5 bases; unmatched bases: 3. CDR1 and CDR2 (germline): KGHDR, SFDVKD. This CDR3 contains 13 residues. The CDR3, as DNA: TGTGCCACCAGTGGGACAGGGAGGGAGACCCAGTACCTC. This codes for CATSGTGRETQYL.

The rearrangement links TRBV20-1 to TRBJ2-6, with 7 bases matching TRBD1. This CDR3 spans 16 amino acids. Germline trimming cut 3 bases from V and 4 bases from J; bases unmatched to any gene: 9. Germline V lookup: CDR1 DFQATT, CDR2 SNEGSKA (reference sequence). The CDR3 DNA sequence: TGCAGTGCTAGGGGAACAGGGGCGAGGGGGGCCAACGTCCTGACTTTC. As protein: CSARGTGARGANVLTF.

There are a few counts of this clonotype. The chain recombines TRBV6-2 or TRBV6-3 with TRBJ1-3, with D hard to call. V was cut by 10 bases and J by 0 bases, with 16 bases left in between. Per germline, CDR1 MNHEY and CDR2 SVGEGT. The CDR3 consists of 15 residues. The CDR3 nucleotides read TGTGCCACTCGTAGCCCGCAAACCTCTGGAAACACCATATATTTT. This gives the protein CATRSPQTSGNTIYF.

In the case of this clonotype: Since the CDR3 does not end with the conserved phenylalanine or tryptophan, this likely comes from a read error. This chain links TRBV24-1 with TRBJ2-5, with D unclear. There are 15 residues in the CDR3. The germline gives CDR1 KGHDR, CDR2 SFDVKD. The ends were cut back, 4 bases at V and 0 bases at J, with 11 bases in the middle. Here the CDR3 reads CATSDHLTDQETQYL. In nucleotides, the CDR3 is TGTGCCACCAGTGACCACCTGACGGACCAAGAGACCCAGTACCTC.

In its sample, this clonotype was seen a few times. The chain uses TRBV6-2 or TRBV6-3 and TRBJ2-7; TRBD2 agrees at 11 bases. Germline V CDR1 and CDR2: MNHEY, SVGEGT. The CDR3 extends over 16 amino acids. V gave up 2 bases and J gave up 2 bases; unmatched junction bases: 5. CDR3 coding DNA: TGTGCCAGCAGTTACCCACTAGCGGGAGAACCCTACGAGCAGTACTTC. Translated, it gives CASSYPLAGEPYEQYF.